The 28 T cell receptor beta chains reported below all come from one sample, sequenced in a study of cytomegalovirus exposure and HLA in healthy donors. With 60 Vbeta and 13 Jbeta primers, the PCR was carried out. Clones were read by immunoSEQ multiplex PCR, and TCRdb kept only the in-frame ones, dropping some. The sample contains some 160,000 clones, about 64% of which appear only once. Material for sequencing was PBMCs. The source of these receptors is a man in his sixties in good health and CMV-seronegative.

DNA for the CDR3: TGCAGCGTTGCACCAGGAACCGGGGAGCTGTTTTTT. Amino acids: CSVAPGTGELFF. The chain employs TRBV29-1 and TRBJ2-2; no clear D gene. The CDR3 consists of 12 residues. V dropped 4 bases and J dropped 5 bases, with 8 bases sitting between them. Germline lookup yields CDR1 SQVTM and CDR2 ANQGSEA.

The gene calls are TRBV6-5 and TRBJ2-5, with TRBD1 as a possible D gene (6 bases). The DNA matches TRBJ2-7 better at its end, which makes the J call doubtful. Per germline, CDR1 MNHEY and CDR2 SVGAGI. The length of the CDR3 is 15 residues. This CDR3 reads CASSFTGLGGYEQYF. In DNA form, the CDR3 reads TGTGCCAGCAGTTTTACAGGGTTAGGTGGTTACGAGCAGTACTTC.

The CDR3 here is CASSLTTGEQTQYF. The DNA for the CDR3 is TGTGCCAGCAGCTTGACTACAGGGGAACAGACCCAGTACTTC. The chain recombines TRBV5-4 with TRBJ2-5; 7 bases are shared with TRBD1. Trimming took 1 base from V and 6 from J; bases not matched to a gene: 6. The CDR3 is 14 amino acids. Germline CDR1 reads SGHNT; CDR2 reads YYREEE (reference sequence). Together with reference TRBV5-4 and TRBJ2-5, the CDR3 gives the full variable domain: ETGVTQSPTHLIKTRGQQVTLRCSSQSGHNTVSWYQQALGQGPQFIFQYYREEENGRGNFPPRFSGLQFPNYSSELNVNALELDDSALYLCASSLTTGEQTQYFGPGTRLLVL.

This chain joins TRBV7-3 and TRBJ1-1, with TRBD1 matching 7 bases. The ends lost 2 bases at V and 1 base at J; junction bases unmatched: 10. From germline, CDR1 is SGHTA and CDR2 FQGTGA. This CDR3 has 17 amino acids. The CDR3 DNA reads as TGTGCCAGCAGCTTATTCCCGGGGGACAGCGAGAACACTGAAGCTTTCTTT. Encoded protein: CASSLFPGDSENTEAFF.

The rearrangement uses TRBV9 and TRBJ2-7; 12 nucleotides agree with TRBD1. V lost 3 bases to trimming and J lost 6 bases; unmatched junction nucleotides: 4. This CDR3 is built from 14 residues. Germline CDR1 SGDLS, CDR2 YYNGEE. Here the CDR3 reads CASSAEGQGAEQYF. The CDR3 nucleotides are TGTGCCAGCAGCGCCGAGGGACAGGGGGCCGAGCAGTACTTC.

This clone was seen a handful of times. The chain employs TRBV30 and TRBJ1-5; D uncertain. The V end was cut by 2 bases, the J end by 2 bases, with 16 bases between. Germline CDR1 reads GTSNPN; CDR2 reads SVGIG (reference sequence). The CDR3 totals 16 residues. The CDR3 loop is CAWSFGGERGNQPQHF. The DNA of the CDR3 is TGTGCCTGGAGTTTTGGCGGGGAAAGGGGCAATCAGCCCCAGCATTTT.

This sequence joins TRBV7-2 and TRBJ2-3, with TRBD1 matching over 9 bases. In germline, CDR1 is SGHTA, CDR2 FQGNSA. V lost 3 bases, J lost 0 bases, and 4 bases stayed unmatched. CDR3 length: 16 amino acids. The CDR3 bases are TGTGCCAGCAGCTTGGCGACAGGGGGGAGCACAGATACGCAGTATTTT. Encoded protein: CASSLATGGSTDTQYF.

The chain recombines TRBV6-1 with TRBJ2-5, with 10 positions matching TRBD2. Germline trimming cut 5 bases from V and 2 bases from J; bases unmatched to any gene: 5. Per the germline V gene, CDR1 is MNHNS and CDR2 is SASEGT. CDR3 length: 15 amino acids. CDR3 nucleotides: TGTGCCAGCAGTCTGACTAGCGGGCCTCAAGAGACCCAGTACTTC. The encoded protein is CASSLTSGPQETQYF.

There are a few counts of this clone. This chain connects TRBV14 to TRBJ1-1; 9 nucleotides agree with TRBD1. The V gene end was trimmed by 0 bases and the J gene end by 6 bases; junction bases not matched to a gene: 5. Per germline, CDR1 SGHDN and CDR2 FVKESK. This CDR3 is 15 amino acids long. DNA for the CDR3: TGTGCCAGCAGCCAAGAGGACAGGGGAACCGCTGAAGCTTTCTTT. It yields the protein CASSQEDRGTAEAFF.

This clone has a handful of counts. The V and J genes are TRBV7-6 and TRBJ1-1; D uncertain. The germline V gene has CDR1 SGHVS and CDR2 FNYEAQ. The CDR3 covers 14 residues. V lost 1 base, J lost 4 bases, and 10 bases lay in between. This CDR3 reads CASSLGGFSTEAFF. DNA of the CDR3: TGTGCCAGCAGCTTAGGCGGTTTTTCCACTGAAGCTTTCTTT.

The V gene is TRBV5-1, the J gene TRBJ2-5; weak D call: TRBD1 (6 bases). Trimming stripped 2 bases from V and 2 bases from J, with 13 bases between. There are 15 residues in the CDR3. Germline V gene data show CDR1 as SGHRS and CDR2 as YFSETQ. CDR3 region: CASSLTGTRQETQYF. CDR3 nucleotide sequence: TGCGCCAGCAGCTTAACAGGGACCAGGCAAGAGACCCAGTACTTC.

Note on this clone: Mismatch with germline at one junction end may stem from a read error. The CDR3 bases are TGTGCCAGCAGTCCAGCTGGAGGTAGCGATCAGCCCCAGCATTTT. Encoded protein: CASSPAGGSDQPQHF. This chain joins TRBV28 and TRBJ1-5; no definite D call. This CDR3 has 15 amino acids. The germline V gene encodes CDR1 MDHEN and CDR2 SYDVKM.

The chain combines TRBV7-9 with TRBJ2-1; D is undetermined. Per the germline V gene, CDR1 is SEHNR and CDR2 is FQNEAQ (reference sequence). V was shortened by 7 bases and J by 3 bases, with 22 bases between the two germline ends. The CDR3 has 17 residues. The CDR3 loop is CASTGAGSRRIYNEQFF. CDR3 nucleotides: TGTGCCAGCACCGGAGCTGGGTCCCGACGGATCTACAATGAGCAGTTCTTC.

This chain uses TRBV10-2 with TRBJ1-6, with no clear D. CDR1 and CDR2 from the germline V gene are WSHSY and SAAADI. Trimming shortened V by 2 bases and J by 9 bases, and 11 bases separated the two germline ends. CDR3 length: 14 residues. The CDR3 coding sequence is TGCGCCAGCAGTGAGCGATCTGGTAGTTCACCCCTCCACTTT. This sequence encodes CASSERSGSSPLHF.

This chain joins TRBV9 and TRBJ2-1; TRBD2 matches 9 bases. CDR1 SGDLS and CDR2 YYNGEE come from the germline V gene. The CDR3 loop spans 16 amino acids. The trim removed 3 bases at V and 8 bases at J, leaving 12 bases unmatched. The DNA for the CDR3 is TGTGCCAGCAGCGGCCCCCCCGGACTAGCGCGAGATGAGCAGTTCTTC. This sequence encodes CASSGPPGLARDEQFF.

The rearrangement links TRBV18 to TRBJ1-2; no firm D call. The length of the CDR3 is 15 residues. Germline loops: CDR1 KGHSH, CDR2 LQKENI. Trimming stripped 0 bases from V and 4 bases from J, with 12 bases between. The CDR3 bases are TGTGCCAGCTCACCACCAACAGACATAGTCTATGGCTACACCTTC. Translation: CASSPPTDIVYGYTF.

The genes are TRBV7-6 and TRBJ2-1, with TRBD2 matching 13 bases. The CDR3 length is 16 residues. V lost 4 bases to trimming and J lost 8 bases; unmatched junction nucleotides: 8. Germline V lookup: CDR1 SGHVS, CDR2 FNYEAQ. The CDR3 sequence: CASSSLLAGGPHEQFF. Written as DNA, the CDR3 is TGTGCCAGCAGCTCCTTACTAGCGGGAGGGCCCCATGAGCAGTTCTTC.

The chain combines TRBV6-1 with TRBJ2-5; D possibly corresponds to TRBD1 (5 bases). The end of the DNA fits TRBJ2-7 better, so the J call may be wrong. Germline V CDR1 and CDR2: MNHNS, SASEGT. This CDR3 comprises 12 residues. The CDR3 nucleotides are TGTGCCAGCACCCCAGGGTTCCACGAGCAGTACTTC. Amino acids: CASTPGFHEQYF.

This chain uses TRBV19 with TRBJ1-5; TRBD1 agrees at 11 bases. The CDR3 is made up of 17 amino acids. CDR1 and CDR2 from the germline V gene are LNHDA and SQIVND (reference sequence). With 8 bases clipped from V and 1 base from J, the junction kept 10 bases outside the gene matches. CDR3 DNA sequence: TGTGCCAGTCGGGGGACAGGGGGTCAGGTAAGCAATCAGCCCCAGCATTTT. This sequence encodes CASRGTGGQVSNQPQHF.

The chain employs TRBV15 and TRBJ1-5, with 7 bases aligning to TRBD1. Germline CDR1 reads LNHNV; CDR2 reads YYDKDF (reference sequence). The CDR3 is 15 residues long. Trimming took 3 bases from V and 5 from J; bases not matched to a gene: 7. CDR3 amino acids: CATSSMGQMDQPQHF. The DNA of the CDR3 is TGTGCCACCAGCAGTATGGGACAGATGGATCAGCCCCAGCATTTT.

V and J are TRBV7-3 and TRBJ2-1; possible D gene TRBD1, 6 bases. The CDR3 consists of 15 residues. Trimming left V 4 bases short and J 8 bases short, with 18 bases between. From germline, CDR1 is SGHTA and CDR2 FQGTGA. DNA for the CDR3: TGTGCCAGCAGCTGGGGGCGCGCAGTCGCCGATGAGCAGTTCTTC. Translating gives CASSWGRAVADEQFF. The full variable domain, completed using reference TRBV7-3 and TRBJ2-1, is GAGVSQTPSNKVTEKGKYVELRCDPISGHTALYWYRQSLGQGPEFLIYFQGTGAADDSGLPNDRFFAVRPEGSVSTLKIQRTERGDSAVYLCASSWGRAVADEQFFGPGTRLTVL.

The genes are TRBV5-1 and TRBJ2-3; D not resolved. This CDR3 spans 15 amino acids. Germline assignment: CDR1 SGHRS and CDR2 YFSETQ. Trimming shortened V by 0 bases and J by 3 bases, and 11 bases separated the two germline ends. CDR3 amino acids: CASSLARYLTDTQYF. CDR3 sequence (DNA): TGCGCCAGCAGCTTGGCCCGCTACTTGACAGATACGCAGTATTTT.

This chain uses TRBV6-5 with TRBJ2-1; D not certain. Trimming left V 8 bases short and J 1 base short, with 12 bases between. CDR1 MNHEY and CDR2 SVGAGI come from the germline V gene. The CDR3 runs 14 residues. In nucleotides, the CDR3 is TGTGCCAGCCGGAGTCATATTTCCTACAATGAGCAGTTCTTC. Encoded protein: CASRSHISYNEQFF.

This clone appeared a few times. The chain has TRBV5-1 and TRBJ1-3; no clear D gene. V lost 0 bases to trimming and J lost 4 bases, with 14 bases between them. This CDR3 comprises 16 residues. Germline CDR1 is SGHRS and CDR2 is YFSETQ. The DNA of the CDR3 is TGCGCCAGCAGCTTGGCCGGGGTGAGGAGGGGAAACACCATATATTTT. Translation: CASSLAGVRRGNTIYF.

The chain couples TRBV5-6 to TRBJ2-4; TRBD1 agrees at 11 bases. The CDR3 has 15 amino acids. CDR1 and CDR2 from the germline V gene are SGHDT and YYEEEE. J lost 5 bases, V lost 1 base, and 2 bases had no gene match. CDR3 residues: CASSLRDRGENIQYF. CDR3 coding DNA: TGTGCCAGCAGCTTGAGGGACAGGGGGGAAAACATTCAGTACTTC.

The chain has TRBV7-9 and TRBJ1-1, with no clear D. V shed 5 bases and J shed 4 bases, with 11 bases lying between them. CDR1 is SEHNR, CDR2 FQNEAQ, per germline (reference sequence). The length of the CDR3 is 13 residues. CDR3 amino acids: CASSLLGSTEAFF. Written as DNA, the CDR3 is TGTGCCAGCAGCCTACTGGGGAGCACTGAAGCTTTCTTT.

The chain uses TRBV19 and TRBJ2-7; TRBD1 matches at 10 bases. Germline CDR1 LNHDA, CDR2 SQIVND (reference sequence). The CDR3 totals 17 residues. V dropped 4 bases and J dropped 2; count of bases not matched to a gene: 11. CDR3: CASSTADRGFKAYEQYF. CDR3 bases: TGTGCCAGTAGTACGGCGGACAGGGGGTTTAAGGCCTACGAGCAGTACTTC.

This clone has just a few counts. This CDR3 is CASSMGAGPRDTQYF. CDR3 nucleotide sequence: TGTGCCAGTAGTATGGGGGCAGGGCCGAGGGATACGCAGTATTTT. This chain links TRBV19 with TRBJ2-3, with a tentative D call TRBD1 (6 bases). The germline V gene encodes CDR1 LNHDA and CDR2 SQIVND (reference sequence). Trimming removed 3 bases from V and 6 bases from J, with 16 bases in between. The length of the CDR3 is 15 residues.